This entry lists 24 T cell receptor beta chains sequenced from one sample in a study of CD8+CD57+ T cells in acquired aplastic anemia. Whoever was chosen for sequencing had shown CD8+CD57+ cell expansion by flow cytometry. According to the study, genomic DNA was the template for TCR beta VDJ and CDR3 profiling. TCRdb analysed the reads with MiXCR anew, one entry per CDR3 protein. The table shows around 200,000 distinct CDR3 sequences, with nearly 50% occurring only once. The specimen sequenced was sorted CD4+, CD8+, or CD8+CD57+ T cells (not recorded which) from PBMCs. Receptor source: a human donor with aplastic anemia.

This clonotype is a singleton in its sample. This chain links TRBV10-2 with TRBJ2-3; D unresolved. This CDR3 has 15 amino acids. Per the germline V gene, CDR1 is WSHSY and CDR2 is SAAADI. V lost 7 bases, J lost 0 bases, and 14 bases lay in between. The CDR3 nucleotides are TGCGCCAGCACCCGTGGAGTCTCTAGCACAGATACGCAGTATTTT. Amino acid sequence: CASTRGVSSTDTQYF.

This clonotype has only a few counts. The genes are TRBV30 and TRBJ1-3, with no clear D. Germline loops: CDR1 GTSNPN, CDR2 SVGIG (reference sequence). The CDR3 runs 13 residues. Trimming removed 3 bases at V and 0 bases at J, with 6 bases between. This chain's CDR3 is CAWSTVSGNTIYF. The CDR3 DNA reads TGTGCCTGGAGCACCGTCTCTGGAAACACCATATATTTT. Full variable domain (rest looked up from reference TRBV30 and TRBJ1-3): SQTIHQWPATLVQPVGSPLSLECTVEGTSNPNLYWYRQAAGRGLQLLFYSVGIGQISSEVPQNLSASRPQDRQFILSSKKLLLSDSGFYLCAWSTVSGNTIYFGEGSWLTVV.

The sample holds many counts of this clonotype. The chain recombines TRBV19 with TRBJ1-5, with TRBD1 matching 12 bases. The CDR3 is 14 residues long. Unmatched junction bases numbered 11, after V lost 6 bases and J lost 14 bases. Per the germline V gene, CDR1 is LNHDA and CDR2 is SQIVND (reference sequence). CDR3 sequence: CASRAGTGGSNEHF. The CDR3 DNA reads as TGTGCCAGTAGGGCCGGGACAGGGGGCTCAAACGAGCATTTT.

The rearrangement uses TRBV2 and TRBJ2-7; the D gene is possibly TRBD1 (6 bases). The ends were cut back, 5 bases at V and 13 bases at J, with 21 bases in the middle. The CDR3 covers 13 residues. CDR1 and CDR2 from the germline V gene are SNHLY and FYNNEI. In nucleotides, the CDR3 is TGTGCCAGCAGTAATTGGCCACAGGGAGAGCGATACTTC. It encodes CASSNWPQGERYF.

The sample holds many counts of this clonotype. This sequence joins TRBV10-3 and TRBJ1-1; D gene unclear. The V and J ends lost 2 bases and 7 bases respectively, with 11 bases between them. This CDR3 spans 13 amino acids. Germline V CDR1 and CDR2: ENHRY, SYGVKD. The CDR3 is CAISEPERSEAFF. For the CDR3, the DNA is TGTGCCATCAGTGAGCCTGAGAGGAGTGAAGCTTTCTTT.

This clonotype was seen many times. The chain combines TRBV12-3 or TRBV12-4 with TRBJ1-2; D unresolved. Trimming removed 1 base at V and 5 bases at J, with 11 bases between. This CDR3 has 14 amino acids. The CDR3 DNA sequence: TGTGCCAGCAGTTTAGGGTATCCGCGTTATGGCTACACCTTC. This gives the protein CASSLGYPRYGYTF.

The V and J genes are TRBV6-7 and TRBJ2-7; D possibly uses TRBD1 or TRBD2 (6 bases each). TRBV6-7 is filed as an ORF, its function uncertain. The CDR3 consists of 15 residues. Deletions cut 4 bases from V and 3 bases from J, with 16 bases between. The CDR3 bases are TGTGCCAGCAGTTTAGGCAGGGGAGGATTCTACGAGCAGTACTTC. Translating it yields CASSLGRGGFYEQYF.

The gene calls are TRBV2 and TRBJ2-3; 9 bases are a match to TRBD1. CDR1 is SNHLY and CDR2 is FYNNEI in the germline V gene. V shed 10 bases and J 2 bases; nucleotides not matched to a gene: 10. The CDR3 consists of 15 residues. The chain's CDR3 is CATSSGTGSTDTQYF. CDR3 DNA: TGTGCCACCTCATCCGGGACAGGGTCCACAGATACGCAGTATTTT.

V usage is TRBV12-3 or TRBV12-4 and J usage is TRBJ1-2, with D possibly matching TRBD1 (5 bases). V was pared by 3 bases and J by 0 bases, with 11 bases between. The CDR3 has 15 residues. CDR3 coding DNA: TGTGCCAGCAGTTTGATAGGGGAGCCTAACTATGGCTACACCTTC. As protein: CASSLIGEPNYGYTF.

This clonotype was seen many times. The chain joins TRBV9 to TRBJ2-7; TRBD2 agrees at 7 bases. The CDR3 loop spans 14 amino acids. The J segment lost 8 bases and the V segment lost 0 bases, leaving 8 bases of the junction unmatched. The germline CDR1 and CDR2 sequences are SGDLS and YYNGEE. CDR3: CASSVGAGRGKQYF. The CDR3 nucleotides read TGTGCCAGCAGCGTAGGAGCGGGACGAGGGAAGCAGTACTTC.

V and J are TRBV10-2 and TRBJ1-1; D not resolved. There are 13 residues in the CDR3. The ends were cut back, 3 bases at V and 3 bases at J, with 8 bases in the middle. In germline, CDR1 is WSHSY, CDR2 SAAADI. DNA for the CDR3: TGCGCCAGCAGTGAAAATAGGGACACTGAAGCTTTCTTT. Protein sequence: CASSENRDTEAFF.

V gene TRBV19 combines with J gene TRBJ1-2, with no clear D. The length of the CDR3 is 13 residues. The V end was cut by 0 bases, the J end by 7 bases, with 9 bases between. Per germline, CDR1 LNHDA and CDR2 SQIVND (reference sequence). The chain's CDR3 is CASSIDVFSGYTF. CDR3 nucleotides: TGTGCCAGTAGTATAGATGTGTTCTCTGGCTACACCTTC.

This rearrangement joins TRBV10-3 to TRBJ2-3; D possibly matches TRBD1 or TRBD2 (5 bases each). Germline V lookup: CDR1 ENHRY, CDR2 SYGVKD. Trimming removed 3 bases from V and 5 bases from J, with 12 bases in between. CDR3 length: 14 residues. The CDR3, as DNA: TGTGCCATCAGTGAAGGGGAAACTAGAGATACGCAGTATTTT. It is translated as CAISEGETRDTQYF.

This clonotype was counted ten times or more. The CDR3 nucleotides read TGCGCCAGCAGCCCCTGTTCGGGGGACAGCACTGAAGCTTTCTTT. This gives the protein CASSPCSGDSTEAFF. The chain recombines TRBV5-1 with TRBJ1-1; 7 bases map to TRBD1. Germline trimming cut 4 bases from V and 4 bases from J; bases unmatched to any gene: 10. The germline CDR1 and CDR2 sequences are SGHRS and YFSETQ. The CDR3 runs to 15 residues.

The chain links TRBV19 to TRBJ2-5, with D hard to call. Trimming cost V 5 bases and J 5 bases, with 18 bases left between them. This CDR3 spans 15 amino acids. CDR1 LNHDA and CDR2 SQIVND come from the germline V gene (reference sequence). Here the CDR3 DNA reads TGTGCCAGTAGTCCCCGGACCCATGACAAGGAGACCCAGTACTTC. Amino acids: CASSPRTHDKETQYF.

This clonotype was counted many times. The chain uses TRBV10-1 and TRBJ2-1; D may be TRBD1 (5 bases). The V end was cut by 1 base, the J end by 6 bases, with 13 bases between. Germline V lookup: CDR1 WNHNN, CDR2 SYGVQD (reference sequence). This CDR3 region has 15 residues. The CDR3 sequence: CASSEWKGSLNEQFF. As DNA, the CDR3 is TGCGCCAGCAGTGAGTGGAAGGGGTCCCTCAATGAGCAGTTCTTC.

The chain has TRBV29-1 and TRBJ1-1; D is unclear. Germline V gives CDR1 SQVTM, CDR2 ANQGSEA. CDR3 size: 12 residues. V was pared by 6 bases and J by 0 bases, with 8 bases between. The DNA of the CDR3 is TGCAGCGTCGTGCGGCTGAACACTGAAGCTTTCTTT. This encodes CSVVRLNTEAFF.

V is TRBV24-1 and J is TRBJ2-5; D might be TRBD1 (6 bases). Between the trimmed V and J ends, which lost 2 bases and 2 bases, there was a span of 17 bases. The CDR3 spans 17 residues. The germline V gene encodes CDR1 KGHDR and CDR2 SFDVKD. CDR3 sequence (DNA): TGTGCCACCAGTGATTCTCGACCGACAGGTGAACAAGAGACCCAGTACTTC. It yields the protein CATSDSRPTGEQETQYF.

This clonotype was found many times. The chain links TRBV5-5 to TRBJ1-5; unclear D gene. This CDR3 has 14 residues. In germline, CDR1 is SGHKS, CDR2 YYEKEE (reference sequence). V gave up 0 bases and J gave up 5 bases, with 9 bases separating them. The CDR3 nucleotides are TGTGCCAGCAGCTTGGCGAGGTCTTATCAGCCCCAGCATTTT. Protein product: CASSLARSYQPQHF.

This clonotype showed up just a few times. The chain couples TRBV7-3 to TRBJ1-6; no firm D call. This CDR3 has 13 amino acids. V lost 2 bases and J 10 bases, leaving 9 bases between the germline ends. The germline V gene encodes CDR1 SGHTA and CDR2 FQGTGA. CDR3: CASSLWEASPLHF. The CDR3 coding sequence is TGTGCCAGCAGCTTATGGGAGGCATCACCCCTCCACTTT.

The chain has TRBV20-1 and TRBJ2-7, with TRBD1 matching over 8 bases. The length of the CDR3 is 12 residues. CDR1 and CDR2 (germline): DFQATT, SNEGSKA (reference sequence). V lost 5 bases, J lost 6 bases, and 6 bases stayed unmatched. CDR3 region: CSAQGAWGEQYF. The CDR3, as DNA: TGCAGTGCTCAGGGGGCGTGGGGCGAGCAGTACTTC.

In the case of this clonotype: Given a much more abundant clone one base away, this may be a read error. This sequence joins TRBV19 and TRBJ1-4; maybe TRBD1 (6 bases). CDR1 is LNHDA and CDR2 is SQIVND in the germline V gene (reference sequence). The V end was cut by 9 bases, the J end by 8 bases, with 16 bases between. The CDR3 has 13 residues. CDR3 nucleotide sequence: TGTGCCAGCCGCAGGGGAGTTTACGAAAAACTGTTTTTT. This gives the protein CASRRGVYEKLFF.

This chain uses TRBV7-9 with TRBJ1-1, with 8 bases matching TRBD1. With V trimmed by 4 bases and J by 1 base, 2 bases remained unmatched. Germline lookup yields CDR1 SEHNR and CDR2 FQNEAQ (reference sequence). The CDR3 is 14 amino acids. Written as DNA, the CDR3 is TGTGCCAGCAGCTCGACAGGGGCGAACACTGAAGCTTTCTTT. It specifies CASSSTGANTEAFF.

The chain combines TRBV6-1 with TRBJ1-5; D is ambiguous. CDR1 is MNHNS, CDR2 SASEGT, per germline. This CDR3 comprises 13 residues. The V end was cut by 7 bases, the J end by 6 bases, with 13 bases between. The CDR3 DNA is TGTGCCAGCACCCCCGGGTGGGGTCAGCCCCAGCATTTT. Encoded protein: CASTPGWGQPQHF.